These 26 T cell receptor beta chains came from one sample sequenced in a study of Graves' ophthalmopathy and Graves' hyperthyroidism. RNA transcripts served as template for amplifying TCR beta CDR3 sequences. Amplification began with first-round RT-PCR using HTBI primers, then second-round multiplex PCR was performed. TCRdb fed the multiplex PCR reads into MiXCR, producing one record per CDR3 protein. The sample includes about 420,000 distinct CDR3 sequences, 20% to 25% of them seen just once. The source material was peripheral blood. The receptors shown here come from a woman under 30 with stable Graves' hyperthyroidism.

This clonotype was recorded many times. A junction end diverges from the germline sequence, so it may reflect a read error. The chain combines TRBV6-1 with TRBJ1-6; TRBD1 is a possible D gene (5 bases). The CDR3 spans 15 residues. Germline assignment: CDR1 MNHNS and CDR2 SASEGT. The CDR3 coding sequence is TGTGCCAGCAGTGAAGGACCAGGGTATAGTTCACCCCTCCACTTT. Translating gives CASSEGPGYSSPLHF.

In regard to this clonotype: The conserved closing phenylalanine or tryptophan is absent in this CDR3, likely reflecting a read error. The chain employs TRBV28 and TRBJ1-5, with 7 positions matching TRBD1. CDR1 and CDR2 (germline): MDHEN, SYDVKM. This CDR3 has 15 residues. The CDR3, as DNA: TGTGCCAGCAGTTTGCCGGGACAGACCGATCATCCCCAGCATTTG. It encodes CASSLPGQTDHPQHL.

This clonotype was seen at least ten times. The chain is built from TRBV6-5 and TRBJ2-7; D remains ambiguous. From germline, CDR1 is MNHEY and CDR2 SVGAGI. Between the trimmed V and J ends, which lost 7 bases and 6 bases, there was a span of 25 bases. This CDR3 contains 16 residues. In nucleotides, the CDR3 is TGTGCCAGCAAAACACTCAGGCTAGAGAACTTAAGCGAGCAGTACTTC. Translated, it gives CASKTLRLENLSEQYF.

This clonotype appeared a few times. A much more abundant neighbour one base away suggests this may be a read error. The chain carries TRBV19 and TRBJ2-5, with 8 bases lining up with TRBD2. CDR1 LNHDA and CDR2 SQIVND come from the germline V gene (reference sequence). This CDR3 has 16 residues. The DNA for the CDR3 is TGTGCCAGTAGTATCTTCAGCGGGAGATACCAAGAGACCAAGTACTTC. It translates to CASSIFSGRYQETKYF. Full variable domain (missing parts from reference TRBV19 and TRBJ2-5): DGGITQSPKYLFRKEGQNVTLSCEQNLNHDAMYWYRQDPGQGLRLIYYSQIVNDFQKGDIAEGYSVSREKKESFPLTVTSAQKNPTAFYLCASSIFSGRYQETKYFGPGTRLLVL.

This clonotype turned up a few times. This rearrangement joins TRBV12-3 or TRBV12-4 to TRBJ2-5, with unresolved D. The CDR3 has 15 residues. Trimming pared 3 bases from V and 1 base from J, leaving 12 bases between. The CDR3 bases are TGTGCCAGCAGTTTTCAACCCCCTAGCCAAGAGACCCAGTACTTC. Translation: CASSFQPPSQETQYF.

This clonotype was picked up a small number of times. The V gene is TRBV5-1, the J gene TRBJ2-7, with 8 bases matching TRBD2. The CDR3 is 14 amino acids. CDR1 SGHRS and CDR2 YFSETQ come from the germline V gene. V lost 4 bases to trimming and J lost 2 bases; unmatched junction nucleotides: 5. The CDR3 sequence is CASSNSGDAYEQYF. As DNA, the CDR3 is TGCGCCAGCAGCAATAGCGGGGACGCCTACGAGCAGTACTTC.

At least ten counts were recorded for this clonotype. The chain combines TRBV6-1 with TRBJ2-5; 11 bases map to TRBD2. The V gene's germline CDR1 is MNHNS and CDR2 SASEGT. Unmatched junction bases numbered 5, after V lost 0 bases and J lost 5 bases. The CDR3 has 16 residues. CDR3: CASSEALAGGHETQYF. The DNA of the CDR3 is TGTGCCAGCAGTGAAGCGCTAGCGGGAGGACATGAGACCCAGTACTTC.

V is TRBV5-1 and J is TRBJ2-7; TRBD2 matches at 9 bases. The germline V gene has CDR1 SGHRS and CDR2 YFSETQ. J lost 7 bases, V lost 4 bases, and 15 bases had no gene match. This CDR3 is built from 16 residues. The CDR3 region has the DNA TGCGCCAGCAGCCTCCCTGTCGCGGGAGGGCCCAGAGAGCAGTACTTC. Its translation is CASSLPVAGGPREQYF.

This clonotype came up a few times. This chain connects TRBV4-1 to TRBJ2-5; 12 nucleotides line up with TRBD2. CDR1 is MGHRA, CDR2 YSYEKL, per germline. This CDR3 contains 15 residues. With 4 bases clipped from V and 5 bases from J, the junction kept 5 bases outside the gene matches. The CDR3 reads CASSRGLAGSETQYF. In nucleotides, the CDR3 is TGCGCCAGCAGCCGGGGACTAGCGGGCTCGGAGACCCAGTACTTC.

The chain is built from TRBV4-2 and TRBJ2-7; 9 bases match TRBD2. Losses at the gene ends were 3 bases for V and 7 bases for J; bases not matched to a gene: 10. This CDR3 comprises 15 residues. From germline, CDR1 is LGHNA and CDR2 YNFKEQ. The CDR3: CASSQTGLAVREQYF. As DNA, the CDR3 is TGTGCCAGCAGCCAGACGGGACTAGCAGTGAGAGAGCAGTACTTC.

This clonotype was observed at least ten times. The gene calls are TRBV19 and TRBJ1-1; D not resolved. The CDR3 consists of 13 residues. V lost 6 bases to trimming and J lost 11 bases, with 19 bases between them. The germline CDR1 and CDR2 sequences are LNHDA and SQIVND (reference sequence). CDR3 residues: CASSAGRPVKAFF. CDR3 bases: TGTGCCAGTAGCGCCGGACGGCCAGTGAAGGCTTTCTTT.

This clonotype was counted at least ten times. J is TRBJ2-7 and V is TRBV29-1; D is perhaps TRBD1 (6 bases). The germline V and J ends were trimmed by 6 bases and 4 bases, with 19 bases remaining between them. This CDR3 has 14 amino acids. From germline, CDR1 is SQVTM and CDR2 ANQGSEA. The CDR3 reads CSVEFRDKEYEQYF. CDR3 in DNA: TGCAGCGTCGAATTCAGGGACAAGGAATACGAGCAGTACTTC.

This clonotype was counted many times. The chain employs TRBV5-1 and TRBJ2-7, with 9 bases that match TRBD2. V shed 0 bases, J shed 4 bases, and the junction held 8 bases outside the gene matches. The CDR3 length is 16 residues. Germline V CDR1 and CDR2: SGHRS, YFSETQ. CDR3 amino acids: CASSLGGISGSYEQYF. The CDR3 coding sequence is TGCGCCAGCAGCTTGGGGGGAATTAGCGGGAGTTACGAGCAGTACTTC. Combining the CDR3 with reference TRBV5-1 and TRBJ2-7 gives the whole variable domain KAGVTQTPRYLIKTRGQQVTLSCSPISGHRSVSWYQQTPGQGLQFLFEYFSETQRNKGNFPGRFSGRQFSNSRSEMNVSTLELGDSALYLCASSLGGISGSYEQYFGPGTRLTVT.

V and J are TRBV4-2 and TRBJ2-2; unclear D gene. V was pared by 0 bases and J by 3 bases, with 5 bases between. This CDR3 comprises 14 residues. Germline loops: CDR1 LGHNA, CDR2 YNFKEQ. CDR3 in DNA: TGTGCCAGCAGCCAAGATCTGGACACCGGGGAGCTGTTTTTT. This encodes CASSQDLDTGELFF.

J is TRBJ2-7 and V is TRBV11-2; the D gene could be TRBD1 or TRBD2 (5 bases each). V shed 5 bases and J shed 2 bases, with 13 bases lying between them. CDR1 and CDR2 (germline): SGHAT, FQNNGV. The CDR3 extends over 14 amino acids. CDR3 residues: CASSPGTHAYEQYF. The CDR3 DNA reads TGTGCCAGCAGCCCCGGGACCCACGCCTACGAGCAGTACTTC.

This clonotype was counted at least ten times. The rearrangement joins TRBV30 to TRBJ2-5; D possibly corresponds to TRBD2 (7 bases). V was shortened by 1 base and J by 5 bases, with 11 bases between the two germline ends. The CDR3 spans 13 residues. The V gene's germline CDR1 is GTSNPN and CDR2 SVGIG (reference sequence). CDR3 loop: CAWSGGGRETQYF. CDR3 DNA: TGTGCCTGGAGTGGCGGGGGCCGGGAGACCCAGTACTTC.

In this sample, this clonotype turned up many times. V gene TRBV12-3 or TRBV12-4 combines with J gene TRBJ2-1; TRBD2 matches 7 bases. Trimming removed 3 bases from V and 3 bases from J; junction bases left unmatched: 8. This CDR3 has 16 residues. The CDR3 DNA sequence: TGTGCCAGCAGTTTCGGTTGGCTAGCGGACTACAATGAGCAGTTCTTC. Translating it yields CASSFGWLADYNEQFF.

This clonotype was detected ten times or more. The CDR3 DNA sequence: TGTGCCAGCAGTGATAGGGGCCACGAGCAGTACTTC. It is translated as CASSDRGHEQYF. The chain couples TRBV25-1 to TRBJ2-7; D is perhaps TRBD1 (5 bases). V lost 3 bases to trimming and J lost 5 bases, with 8 bases between them. The CDR3 is 12 residues long. The germline V gene encodes CDR1 MGHDK and CDR2 SYGVNS.

In its sample, this clonotype was seen many times. As DNA, the CDR3 is TGTGCCACCTCCTGGGACGCAGCTAACTATGGCTACACCTTC. As protein: CATSWDAANYGYTF. The rearrangement uses TRBV28 and TRBJ1-2, with D tentatively TRBD1 (5 bases). Between the trimmed V and J ends, which lost 10 bases and 0 bases, there was a span of 15 bases. Germline assignment: CDR1 MDHEN and CDR2 SYDVKM. The CDR3 runs to 14 residues.

The chain carries TRBV28 and TRBJ2-2; D perhaps matches TRBD2 (7 bases). Trimming removed 3 bases from V and 5 bases from J, with 16 bases in between. The CDR3 runs 16 residues. Germline V gene data show CDR1 as MDHEN and CDR2 as SYDVKM. CDR3 nucleotides: TGTGCCAGCAGTTTGGGGGCGGGAGTTGGGACCGGGGAGCTGTTTTTT. Protein: CASSLGAGVGTGELFF.

Many counts were recorded for this clonotype. The J gene is TRBJ1-2, the V gene TRBV2; no firm D call. CDR3 size: 13 residues. Deletions cut 6 bases from V and 3 bases from J, with 11 bases between. Germline V CDR1 and CDR2: SNHLY, FYNNEI. For the CDR3, the DNA is TGTGCCAGCAGCGAAAGGCGGGACTATGGCTACACCTTC. Protein: CASSERRDYGYTF. Complete variable domain (other parts from reference TRBV2 and TRBJ1-2): EPEVTQTPSHQVTQMGQEVILRCVPISNHLYFYWYRQILGQKVEFLVSFYNNEISEKSEIFDDQFSVERPDGSNFTLKIRSTKLEDSAMYFCASSERRDYGYTFGSGTRLTVV.

This clonotype appeared many times. This chain joins TRBV28 and TRBJ2-4, with a tentative D call TRBD1 (6 bases). Trimming took off 4 bases at V and 8 bases at J, with 15 bases between the two ends. CDR1 MDHEN and CDR2 SYDVKM come from the germline V gene. The length of the CDR3 is 14 residues. As DNA, the CDR3 is TGTGCCAGCAGTTGGGGACCCCCAGGGGACATTCAGTACTTC. Its protein product is CASSWGPPGDIQYF.

The table lists this clonotype with many counts. The chain carries TRBV7-2 and TRBJ2-7, with TRBD1 matching 9 bases. Trimming at V came to 5 bases and at J to 6 bases, leaving 8 bases not matched to a gene. This CDR3 spans 14 amino acids. Germline CDR1 reads SGHTA; CDR2 reads FQGNSA. The CDR3 is CASSAQGARGEQYF. In DNA, the CDR3 is TGTGCCAGCAGCGCACAGGGGGCGCGAGGCGAGCAGTACTTC.

This clonotype was detected many times. The chain carries TRBV7-8 and TRBJ1-5, with D perhaps TRBD1 (5 bases). Per the germline V gene, CDR1 is SGHVS and CDR2 is FQNEAQ. The CDR3 is 15 amino acids. V was pared by 1 base and J by 4 bases, with 11 bases between. CDR3 nucleotides: TGTGCCAGCAGCTTAGGGGCAGGGCGGAATCAGCCCCAGCATTTT. Translating gives CASSLGAGRNQPQHF.

This clonotype occurred many times. The chain couples TRBV12-3 or TRBV12-4 to TRBJ1-2; a weak D match, TRBD1 (6 bases). The V and J ends lost 7 bases and 5 bases respectively, with 17 bases between them. CDR3 length: 14 amino acids. CDR3 DNA sequence: TGTGCCAGCAACCCGGGGGGGCGCATATATGGCTACACCTTC. The encoded protein is CASNPGGRIYGYTF.

This clonotype came up many times. The rearrangement links TRBV6-1 to TRBJ1-1; 8 bases are shared with TRBD1. CDR3 size: 15 residues. After removal of 4 bases from V and 4 bases from J, the junction contained 8 bases not matched to a gene. Germline-derived CDR1 and CDR2 are MNHNS and SASEGT. The CDR3 coding sequence is TGTGCCAGCAGTGGCCAGGGGGCAGGAAGCACTGAAGCTTTCTTT. Its translation: CASSGQGAGSTEAFF.